This record looks at one TCR beta chain sequence and its context. The antigen remains unidentified. The record originates from a study of beta chain features in type 1 diabetes. For the study at large: Healthy donors and patients showed comparable age, gender and cell yields.

General observations from the study: Patients with Type 1 diabetes showed moderately but significantly shorter TCRB CDR3s in all four CD4+ subsets. Insertions were fewer and deletions more numerous at VDJ junctions in type 1 diabetes patients. It was among patients, rather than healthy donors, that naive, central memory and Treg TCRB repertoires appeared more similar.

Germline loops: CDR1 MNHGY, CDR2 SAAAGT. Trimming at V came to 5 bases and at J to 0 bases, leaving 5 bases not matched to a gene. The CDR3 covers 16 residues. Expressed TCRB transcripts were sequenced after all isolated RNA was converted to cDNA. Here immunoSEQ multiplex PCR was the method, and the copy in TCRdb shows in-frame clones only, minus some. There are tens of thousands of clones in the sample; 49% occur only once, and 0.55% to 0.8% lies in the top ten. The receptor's source is a man aged 25 to 40 with type 1 diabetes. The chain joins TRBV6-8 to TRBJ2-2, with TRBD2 matching 8 bases. Material for sequencing was central memory CD4+ T cells from blood. The CDR3 DNA follows: TGTGCCAGCAGTACCAGCGGGAGTACGAACACCGGGGAGCTGTTTTTT. This codes for CASSTSGSTNTGELFF.